The 7 T cell receptor beta chains given below trace back to one sample, sequenced in a study of cytotoxic CD8 clonotypes in ibrutinib-treated CLL. Assay used: immunoSEQ multiplex PCR; TCRdb lists only in-frame clones, some missing. The sample records roughly 150,000 clones, approximately 80% being singletons. The input for sequencing was PBMCs, taken after 24 months of ibrutinib treatment. These receptors were taken from a human donor with chronic lymphocytic leukemia.

V usage is TRBV6-5 and J usage is TRBJ2-7; D is possibly TRBD1 (7 bases). The ends were cut back, 8 bases at V and 4 bases at J, with 18 bases in the middle. The CDR3 has 14 amino acids. Per germline, CDR1 MNHEY and CDR2 SVGAGI. CDR3 nucleotide sequence: TGTGCCAGCCACGGGAGACAGGGATCATACGAGCAGTACTTC. It yields the protein CASHGRQGSYEQYF.

V is TRBV13 and J is TRBJ2-2; D ambiguous. V was clipped by 6 bases and J by 5 bases, with 16 bases between them. The CDR3 is 15 amino acids. Germline lookup yields CDR1 PRHDT and CDR2 FYEKMQ (reference sequence). CDR3 bases: TGTGCCAGCAGTATTTTCTCCGGGCAGACCGGGGAGCTGTTTTTT. Translating gives CASSIFSGQTGELFF.

Only one count was recorded for this clone. J is TRBJ1-1 and V is TRBV18, with D perhaps TRBD1 (6 bases). Germline V gene data show CDR1 as KGHSH and CDR2 as LQKENI. The CDR3 sequence is 14 residues long. The ends were cut back, 3 bases at V and 3 bases at J, with 11 bases in the middle. The CDR3 reads CASSPGGADTEAFF. The DNA for the CDR3 is TGTGCCAGCTCACCCGGGGGCGCGGACACTGAAGCTTTCTTT.

The gene calls are TRBV9 and TRBJ1-6; no firm D call. The CDR3 consists of 13 residues. Trimming left V 3 bases short and J 11 bases short, with 12 bases between. From germline, CDR1 is SGDLS and CDR2 YYNGEE. The CDR3 DNA sequence: TGTGCCAGCAGCGCCGGGAGGGCTCCACCCCTCCACTTT. It translates to CASSAGRAPPLHF. The full variable domain, with the rest looked up from reference TRBV9 and TRBJ1-6, is DSGVTQTPKHLITATGQRVTLRCSPRSGDLSVYWYQQSLDQGLQFLIQYYNGEERAKGNILERFSAQQFPDLHSELNLSSLELGDSALYFCASSAGRAPPLHFGNGTRLTVT.

The chain has TRBV19 and TRBJ1-4; D uncertain. Germline V gene lookup returns CDR1 LNHDA and CDR2 SQIVND (reference sequence). CDR3 length: 13 amino acids. The ends were cut back, 3 bases at V and 5 bases at J, with 7 bases in the middle. The chain's CDR3 is CASSMVANEKLFF. The CDR3 DNA reads TGTGCCAGTAGTATGGTCGCAAATGAAAAACTGTTTTTT. Looking up the rest from reference TRBV19 and TRBJ1-4 gives the full variable domain: DGGITQSPKYLFRKEGQNVTLSCEQNLNHDAMYWYRQDPGQGLRLIYYSQIVNDFQKGDIAEGYSVSREKKESFPLTVTSAQKNPTAFYLCASSMVANEKLFFGSGTQLSVL.

DNA for the CDR3: TGTGCCAGCAGCTTTTGGGAGACCCAGTACTTC. Encoded protein: CASSFWETQYF. V gene TRBV7-9 combines with J gene TRBJ2-5; D gene ambiguous. The V end lost 3 bases, the J end lost 5 bases, and 4 bases lay between the germline ends. This CDR3 spans 11 amino acids. Germline V CDR1 and CDR2: SEHNR, FQNEAQ (reference sequence).

The J gene is TRBJ1-1, the V gene TRBV7-2; D may be TRBD1 (5 bases). The CDR3 consists of 14 residues. V was pared by 5 bases and J by 3 bases, with 13 bases between. Looked up from germline, CDR1 is SGHTA and CDR2 is FQGNSA. The CDR3 DNA reads TGTGCCAGCAGCCCGGCCCGGGGGGACACTGAAGCTTTCTTT. The encoded protein is CASSPARGDTEAFF.